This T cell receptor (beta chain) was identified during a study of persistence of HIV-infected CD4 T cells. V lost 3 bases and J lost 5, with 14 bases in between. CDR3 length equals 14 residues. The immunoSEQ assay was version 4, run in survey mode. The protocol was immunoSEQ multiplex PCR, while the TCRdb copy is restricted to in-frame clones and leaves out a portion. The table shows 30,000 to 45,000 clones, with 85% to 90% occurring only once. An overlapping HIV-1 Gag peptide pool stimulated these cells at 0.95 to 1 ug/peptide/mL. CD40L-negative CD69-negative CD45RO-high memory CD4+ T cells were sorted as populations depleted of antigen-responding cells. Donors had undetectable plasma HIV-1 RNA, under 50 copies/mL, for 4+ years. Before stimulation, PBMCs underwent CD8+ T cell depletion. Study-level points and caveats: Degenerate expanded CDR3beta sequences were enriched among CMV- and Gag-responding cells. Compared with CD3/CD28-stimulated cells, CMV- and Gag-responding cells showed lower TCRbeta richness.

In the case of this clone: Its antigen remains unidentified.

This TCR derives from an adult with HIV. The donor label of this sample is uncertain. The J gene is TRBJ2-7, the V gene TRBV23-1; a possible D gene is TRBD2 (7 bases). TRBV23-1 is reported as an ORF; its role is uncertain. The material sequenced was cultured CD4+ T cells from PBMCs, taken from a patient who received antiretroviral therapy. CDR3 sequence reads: CASSQPGGQDEQYF. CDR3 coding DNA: TGCGCCAGCAGTCAGCCCGGGGGGCAGGACGAGCAGTACTTC.